The source of this TCR beta chain is a study of blood T cell repertoires in COVID-19. Study in general: In each case, the material was cDNA or gDNA derived from T cells, B-cell-depleted T cells, or PBMCs.

V lost 5 bases to trimming and J lost 3 bases; unmatched junction nucleotides: 4. The CDR3 runs 14 residues. Per the germline V gene, CDR1 is SEHNR and CDR2 is FQNEAQ (reference sequence). The assay was immunoSEQ multiplex PCR, and TCRdb's table has in-frame clones only and misses some. The sample carries about 140,000 clones, approximately 86% recorded once. This sequence was found in a woman in her sixties with acute or convalescent COVID-19. Material: peripheral blood. J is TRBJ2-7 and V is TRBV7-9, with 10 bases aligning to TRBD1. The CDR3 loop reads CASSGQGVGYEQYF. CDR3 coding DNA: TGTGCCAGCAGCGGACAGGGGGTGGGCTACGAGCAGTACTTC.